The source of this TCR beta chain is a study of tumor-infiltrating lymphocytes in primary liver carcinoma. Study-level background: Every sample contained roughly 3.65 to 7.13 million productive TCRbeta reads, and these numbers were similar from one tissue type to another. Study observations and caveats: Tumor-adjacent and tumor-blood pairs shared a smaller degree of overlap than tumor region pairs.

Investigators took RNA and DNA out together from 20-30 mg of unsorted bulk tissue. The sampling covered five separate regions of each tumor. All of the tumor samples contained over 75% viable tumor cells. As regards this clonotype: Its antigen is undetermined. An end of the junction does not agree with germline; a read error may underlie this.

The CDR3 has 13 residues. In germline, CDR1 is MNHNS, CDR2 SASEGT. A primer matching the constant region was used to make TCR beta cDNA from 500 to 650 ng of total RNA. Each TCR beta library was derived from three nested multiplex PCR rounds that employed slightly modified ARM-PCR. Use of TRBV1-TRBV30 forward primers with a C-beta reverse primer characterized the first two PCR rounds, which lasted approximately 11 cycles each. TCRdb reanalysed the multiplex PCR reads using MiXCR and keeps one entry per CDR3 protein. Of roughly 50,000 distinct CDR3 sequences listed, over 65% are singletons. The chain couples TRBV6-1 to TRBJ2-2; D is possibly TRBD2 (6 bases). The source of this sequence is a man aged 35-49 years with primary liver carcinoma and hepatitis B virus infection. Material: liver tumor tissue from sampling region 2. Subset indicated: tumor region T2, inferior pole. The CDR3 DNA sequence: TGTGCCAGCAGTGAATACGGAGCACGGGAGCTGTTCTTT. This encodes CASSEYGARELFF.